A selection of T cell receptor beta chains follows, all from one sample in a study of T cells in Graves' hyperthyroidism and ophthalmopathy. TCRdb re-analysed the multiplex PCR reads in MiXCR, keeping a single row per CDR3 protein. The table includes more than 500,000 distinct CDR3 sequences, roughly 15% detected once. Sequencing was performed on blood. The receptors here all came from a woman in her forties with Graves' ophthalmopathy. The CDR3 runs from the conserved cysteine through the conserved F or W. The D gene is left open where the match is weak. Clone size appears in some rows only: once, few, many, or a class for an expanded clone.

cdr3_length	v_call	d_call	j_call	clone_size	cdr3_aa	cdr3_nt
15	TRBV5-1	TRBD2	TRBJ2-7	.	CASSLVGLGDYEQYF	TGCGCCAGCAGCTTGGTTGGACTAGGGGACTACGAGCAGTACTTC
14	TRBV19	.	TRBJ1-1	many	CASSIAPNQPEAFF	TGTGCCAGTAGTATAGCGCCGAACCAGCCTGAAGCTTTCTTT
13	TRBV30	TRBD1	TRBJ2-5	many	CALDRPYQETQYF	TGTGCCCTGGACAGGCCGTACCAAGAGACCCAGTACTTC
15	TRBV6-2/TRBV6-3	TRBD2	TRBJ2-5	.	CASSPELADQETQYF	TGTGCCAGCAGTCCGGAACTAGCGGACCAAGAGACCCAGTACTTC
15	TRBV6-1	.	TRBJ1-5	many	CASRPGRYSNQPQHF	TGTGCCAGCAGACCGGGACGGTATAGCAATCAGCCCCAGCATTTT
15	TRBV6-1	TRBD1	TRBJ2-7	many	CASTIQSLQGREQYF	TGTGCCAGCACCATTCAAAGCCTACAGGGGCGCGAGCAGTACTTC
14	TRBV28	.	TRBJ1-3	many	CASSFRREGNTIYF	TGTGCCAGCAGTTTTAGGAGAGAAGGAAACACCATATATTTT
15	TRBV5-1	.	TRBJ2-2	many	CASSLGVRATGELFF	TGCGCCAGCAGCTTGGGCGTCAGGGCCACCGGGGAGCTGTTTTTT
14	TRBV28	.	TRBJ1-2	.	CASSPPDKFYGYTF	TGTGCCAGCAGTCCGCCGGACAAATTCTATGGCTACACCTTC
13	TRBV30	.	TRBJ2-7	many	CAWSPHPSYEQYF	TGTGCCTGGAGTCCCCACCCCAGCTACGAGCAGTACTTC
14	TRBV7-8	.	TRBJ1-1	many	CASSLRGINTEAFF	TGTGCCAGCAGTTTGAGAGGGATAAACACTGAAGCTTTCTTT
14	TRBV7-3	.	TRBJ2-2	few	CASSYQENTGELFF	TGTGCCAGCTCTTACCAGGAGAACACCGGGGAGCTGTTTTTT
15	TRBV11-2	TRBD1	TRBJ2-2	many	CASSTDRGSTGELFF	TGTGCCAGCAGCACGGACAGGGGTAGTACCGGGGAGCTGTTTTTT
16	TRBV2	TRBD1	TRBJ2-5	many	CASSEGTESYQETQYF	TGTGCCAGCAGTGAGGGGACAGAGTCGTACCAAGAGACCCAGTACTTC
18	TRBV7-2	.	TRBJ1-2	many	CASSLVEGMVTGRYGYTF	TGTGCCAGCAGCTTAGTCGAGGGGATGGTGACTGGTCGGTATGGCTACACCTTC
17	TRBV10-3	TRBD1	TRBJ1-1	few	CAIGSDRFGKMNTEAFF	TGTGCCATCGGCTCGGACAGGTTCGGAAAAATGAACACTGAAGCTTTCTTT